Listed below are T cell receptor beta chains from one sample, sequenced in a study of vaccination effects on CD4 cells after COVID-19. No cognate antigen is known for these TCRs. Using immunoSEQ multiplex PCR, the repertoire was profiled, and TCRdb retains in-frame clones only, with some absent. In the table there are tens of thousands of clones, 78% of which are singletons. The sample consisted of CD4+ T cells from PBMCs cultured with SARS-CoV-2 spike peptides, taken before COVID-19 vaccination. Source of these receptors: a human donor who received a COVID-19 vaccine. Both conserved end residues are part of each CDR3. Fields, in order: clone size, V gene, J gene, D gene, CDR3 protein, CDR3 DNA. The D gene is left open where the match is weak. Size tells how often a clone was seen (once, few, many) or the class of an expanded clone, and some rows leave it out.

>.|TRBV29-1|TRBJ1-2|TRBD1
CSVGTGLIYGYTF
TGCAGCGTTGGGACAGGACTGATCTATGGCTACACCTTC
>.|TRBV6-5|TRBJ1-2|.
CASRERGWGGYTF
TGTGCCAGCAGAGAGAGGGGGTGGGGCGGCTACACCTTC
>.|TRBV24-1|TRBJ2-3|TRBD1
CATSPTGRADTQYF
TGTGCCACCTCCCCGACAGGGAGAGCAGATACGCAGTATTTT
>once|TRBV13|TRBJ2-1|.
CASSPPGLRIYNEQFF
TGTGCCAGCAGCCCCCCGGGACTCCGGATCTACAATGAGCAGTTCTTC
>.|TRBV28|TRBJ1-2|TRBD1
CASTITIGGTGGGYTF
TGTGCCAGCACCATCACTATAGGGGGGACAGGGGGCGGCTACACCTTC
>.|TRBV6-1|TRBJ2-2|.
CASSDRNTGELFF
TGTGCCAGCAGTGACAGGAACACCGGGGAGCTGTTTTTT
>.|TRBV5-5|TRBJ2-4|.
CASSFELAKNIQYF
TGTGCCAGCAGCTTCGAACTAGCCAAAAACATTCAGTACTTC
>.|TRBV25-1|TRBJ2-1|.
CASSEPGASPYNEQFF
TGTGCCAGCAGTGAGCCGGGGGCTAGCCCTTACAATGAGCAGTTCTTC
>.|TRBV5-1|TRBJ1-1|.
CASSLNPMNTEAFF
TGCGCCAGCAGCTTGAATCCGATGAACACTGAAGCTTTCTTT
>.|TRBV5-1|TRBJ2-2|TRBD2
CASSSLGGSGPGELFF
TGCGCCAGCAGCTCCCTCGGGGGGAGTGGACCCGGGGAGCTGTTTTTT
>.|TRBV5-1|TRBJ2-6|.
CASGPQGPGANVLTF
TGCGCCAGCGGGCCACAGGGCCCGGGGGCCAACGTCCTGACTTTC
>.|TRBV5-4|TRBJ2-3|.
CASSLGSGAVDTQYF
TGTGCCAGCAGCTTGGGGTCTGGGGCGGTAGATACGCAGTATTTT
>.|TRBV7-9|TRBJ1-1|.
CASSLPSTEAFF
TGTGCCAGCAGTCTTCCTTCCACTGAAGCTTTCTTT
>.|TRBV30|TRBJ1-2|TRBD1
CAWTPPGQGIGYTF
TGTGCCTGGACCCCTCCGGGACAGGGGATCGGCTACACCTTC
>few|TRBV3-1/TRBV3-2|TRBJ2-2|TRBD2
CASSRTSLEGELFF
TGTGCCAGCAGCAGGACTAGCTTGGAAGGGGAGCTGTTTTTT
>.|TRBV24-1|TRBJ2-3|.
CATSDQPQADTQYF
TGTGCCACCAGTGACCAGCCCCAGGCAGATACGCAGTATTTT
>once|TRBV4-3|TRBJ2-5|TRBD2
CASSQEIGLAGFPGTQYF
TGCGCCAGCAGCCAAGAAATAGGACTAGCGGGGTTCCCAGGGACCCAGTACTTC
>once|TRBV6-5|TRBJ2-1|TRBD2
CASTRLAGGYNEQFF
TGTGCCAGCACCCGACTAGCGGGGGGGTACAATGAGCAGTTCTTC
>.|TRBV5-1|TRBJ1-1|.
CASSLEIMNTEAFF
TGCGCCAGCAGCTTGGAAATAATGAACACTGAAGCTTTCTTT
>.|TRBV6-2/TRBV6-3|TRBJ2-3|.
CASSPWDVRTDTQYF
TGTGCCAGCAGCCCTTGGGACGTCCGCACAGATACGCAGTATTTT
>.|TRBV9|TRBJ2-2|TRBD2
CASSVVRVGLAGPGELFF
TGTGCCAGCAGCGTAGTTCGTGTGGGACTAGCTGGACCCGGGGAGCTGTTTTTT
>.|TRBV21-1|TRBJ1-5|.
CASSKVAWGRGNQPQHF
.
>.|TRBV27|TRBJ2-1|.
CASSTTSTHRENEQFF
TGTGCCAGCAGTACCACTAGCACGCACAGGGAGAATGAGCAGTTCTTC
>.|TRBV5-1|TRBJ2-3|.
CASGGPSTDTQYF
TGCGCCAGCGGGGGGCCTAGCACAGATACGCAGTATTTT
>few|TRBV19|TRBJ1-2|.
CASSPKGRGQGTATYGYTF
TGTGCCAGTAGCCCAAAGGGAAGGGGTCAGGGTACGGCCACCTATGGCTACACCTTC
>.|TRBV18|TRBJ1-5|.
CASSLGNQPQHF
TGTGCCAGCTCGCTCGGGAATCAGCCCCAGCATTTT
>.|TRBV19|TRBJ1-6|.
CASSTRTEPSSYNSPLHF
TGTGCCAGTAGTACCCGGACAGAACCAAGCTCCTATAATTCACCCCTCCACTTT
>.|TRBV5-5|TRBJ1-1|.
CASSLDQTNTEAFF
TGTGCCAGCAGCTTGGATCAAACAAACACTGAAGCTTTCTTT
>.|TRBV18|TRBJ1-1|.
CASSPRSLGQMNTEAFF
TGTGCCAGCTCACCACGGTCCCTGGGGCAGATGAACACTGAAGCTTTCTTT
>.|TRBV5-1|TRBJ1-3|.
CASSLATSKDTIYF
TGCGCCAGCAGCTTGGCTACATCTAAAGACACCATATATTTT
>.|TRBV28|TRBJ1-4|TRBD1
CASSTRQGLNEKLFF
TGTGCCAGCAGTACCAGACAGGGACTTAATGAAAAACTGTTTTTT
>once|TRBV29-1|TRBJ2-1|TRBD1
CSVHTGQGVKNEQFF
TGCAGCGTTCATACGGGACAGGGGGTAAAAAATGAGCAGTTCTTC
>.|TRBV9|TRBJ1-3|.
CASSPSIGGNTIYF
TGTGCCAGCAGCCCAAGCATAGGTGGAAACACCATATATTTT
>once|TRBV6-6|TRBJ1-5|.
CASSLLVNQPQHF
TGTGCCAGCAGTTTACTGGTAAATCAGCCCCAGCATTTT
>.|TRBV3-1/TRBV3-2|TRBJ1-1|.
CASSQDGRGEDTEAFF
TGTGCCAGCAGCCAAGATGGGAGAGGGGAGGACACTGAAGCTTTCTTT
>.|TRBV6-5|TRBJ2-1|TRBD1
CASSSRDRDYNEQFF
TGTGCCAGCAGCTCTAGGGACAGGGACTACAATGAGCAGTTCTTC
>.|TRBV2|TRBJ2-3|.
CASSESQVHDTQYF
TGTGCCAGCAGTGAAAGTCAGGTCCACGATACGCAGTATTTT
>.|TRBV6-6|TRBJ2-1|.
CASTWRRNVNEQFF
TGTGCCAGCACGTGGAGGAGGAATGTTAATGAGCAGTTCTTC
>few|TRBV14|TRBJ1-1|.
CASSQALNTEAFF
TGTGCCAGCAGCCAAGCACTGAACACTGAAGCTTTCTTT
>.|TRBV24-1|TRBJ2-1|.
CATSDPKQGLGEQFF
TGTGCCACCAGTGATCCAAAACAGGGATTGGGTGAGCAGTTCTTC
>.|TRBV5-1|TRBJ1-4|.
CASRTSVTANEKLFF
TGCGCCAGCAGGACCTCAGTAACAGCTAATGAAAAACTGTTTTTT
>.|TRBV5-1|TRBJ1-1|.
CASSLERVNTEAFF
TGCGCCAGCAGCTTGGAAAGGGTGAACACTGAAGCTTTCTTT
>few|TRBV10-1|TRBJ2-1|TRBD2
CASSTTSGGPYNEQFF
TGCGCCAGCAGTACGACTAGCGGGGGTCCCTACAATGAGCAGTTCTTC
>.|TRBV18|TRBJ1-2|.
CASSPGYENYGYTF
TGTGCCAGCTCACCCGGGTATGAGAACTATGGCTACACCTTC
>few|TRBV7-9|TRBJ1-1|.
CASSLGGPNTEAFF
TGTGCCAGCAGCTTGGGGGGGCCAAACACTGAAGCTTTCTTT
>.|TRBV5-8|TRBJ2-3|.
CASPVAVAASTDTQYF
TGTGCCAGCCCCGTCGCCGTAGCGGCTAGCACAGATACGCAGTATTTT
>.|TRBV5-8|TRBJ1-3|.
CASSHLLPSSGNTIYF
TGTGCCAGCAGCCACCTTCTTCCATCCTCTGGAAACACCATATATTTT